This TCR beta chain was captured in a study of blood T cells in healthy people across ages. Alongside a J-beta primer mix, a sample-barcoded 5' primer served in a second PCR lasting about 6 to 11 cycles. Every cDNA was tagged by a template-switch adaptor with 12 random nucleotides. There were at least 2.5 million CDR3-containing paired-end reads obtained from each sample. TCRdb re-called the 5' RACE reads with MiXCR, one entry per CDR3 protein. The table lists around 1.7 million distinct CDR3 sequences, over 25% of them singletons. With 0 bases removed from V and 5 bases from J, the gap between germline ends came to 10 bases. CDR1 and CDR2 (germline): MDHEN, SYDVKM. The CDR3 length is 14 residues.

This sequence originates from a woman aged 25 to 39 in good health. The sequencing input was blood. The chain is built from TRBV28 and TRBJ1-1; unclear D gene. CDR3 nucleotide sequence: TGTGCCAGCAGTTTATGGGCCAGGATGACTGAAGCTTTCTTT. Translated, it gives CASSLWARMTEAFF.